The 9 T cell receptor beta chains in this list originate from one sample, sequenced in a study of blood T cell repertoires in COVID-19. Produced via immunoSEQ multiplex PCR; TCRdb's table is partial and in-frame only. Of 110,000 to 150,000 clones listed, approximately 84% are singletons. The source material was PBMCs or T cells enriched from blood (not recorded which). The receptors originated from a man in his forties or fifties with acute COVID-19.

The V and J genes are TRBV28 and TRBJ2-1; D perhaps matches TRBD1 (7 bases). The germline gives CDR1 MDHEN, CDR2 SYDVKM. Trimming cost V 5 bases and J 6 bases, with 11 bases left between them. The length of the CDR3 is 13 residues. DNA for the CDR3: TGTGCCAGCAGTCTGCGGGACAGCAATGAGCAGTTCTTC. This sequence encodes CASSLRDSNEQFF.

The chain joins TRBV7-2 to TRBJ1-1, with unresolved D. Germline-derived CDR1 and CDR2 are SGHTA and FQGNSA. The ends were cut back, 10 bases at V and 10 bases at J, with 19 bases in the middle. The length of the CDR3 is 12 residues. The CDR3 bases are TGTGCCACCTCACAGCCCCAGTTTTTAGCTTTCTTT. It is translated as CATSQPQFLAFF.

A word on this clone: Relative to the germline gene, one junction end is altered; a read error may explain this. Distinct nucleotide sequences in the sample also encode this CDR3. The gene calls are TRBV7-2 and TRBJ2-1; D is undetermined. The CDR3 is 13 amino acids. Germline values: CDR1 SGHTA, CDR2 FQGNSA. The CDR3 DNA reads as TGTGCCAGCAGCTTAAATCAAGAGAATGAGCAATTCTTC. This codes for CASSLNQENEQFF.

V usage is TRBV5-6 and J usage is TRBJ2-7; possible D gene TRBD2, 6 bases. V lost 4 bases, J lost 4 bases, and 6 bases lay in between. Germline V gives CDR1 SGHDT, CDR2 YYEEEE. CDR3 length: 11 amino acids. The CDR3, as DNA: TGTGCCAGCAGCCGGGAGTACGAGCAGTACTTC. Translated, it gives CASSREYEQYF.

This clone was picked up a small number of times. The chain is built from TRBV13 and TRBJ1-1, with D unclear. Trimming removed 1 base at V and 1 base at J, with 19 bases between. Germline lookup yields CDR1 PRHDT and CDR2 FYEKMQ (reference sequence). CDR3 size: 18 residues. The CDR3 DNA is TGTGCCAGCAGCTTAGTGTCCATATTTGGCCAGGAGAACACTGAAGCTTTCTTT. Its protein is CASSLVSIFGQENTEAFF.

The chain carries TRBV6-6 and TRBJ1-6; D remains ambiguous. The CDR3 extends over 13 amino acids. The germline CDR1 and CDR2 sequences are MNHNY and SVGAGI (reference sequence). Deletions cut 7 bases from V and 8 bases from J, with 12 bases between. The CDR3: CASIPGFDSPLHF. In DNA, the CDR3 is TGTGCCAGCATCCCCGGGTTTGATTCACCCCTCCACTTT.

CDR3 coding DNA: TGTGCCAGCAGCGTAGGGTCTAGCGGCACCTACAATGAGCAGTTCTTC. Amino acid sequence: CASSVGSSGTYNEQFF. This rearrangement joins TRBV9 to TRBJ2-1; 7 bases fit TRBD2. Germline V gene lookup returns CDR1 SGDLS and CDR2 YYNGEE. After removal of 0 bases from V and 2 bases from J, the junction contained 5 bases not matched to a gene. This CDR3 is 16 amino acids long. The whole variable domain, filled in from reference TRBV9 and TRBJ2-1, reads DSGVTQTPKHLITATGQRVTLRCSPRSGDLSVYWYQQSLDQGLQFLIQYYNGEERAKGNILERFSAQQFPDLHSELNLSSLELGDSALYFCASSVGSSGTYNEQFFGPGTRLTVL.

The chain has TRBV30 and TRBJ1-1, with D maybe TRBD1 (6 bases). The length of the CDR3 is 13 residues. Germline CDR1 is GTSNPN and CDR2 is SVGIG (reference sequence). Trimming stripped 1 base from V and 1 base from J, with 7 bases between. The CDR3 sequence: CAWSETGNTEAFF. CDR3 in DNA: TGTGCCTGGAGTGAGACAGGGAACACTGAAGCTTTCTTT.

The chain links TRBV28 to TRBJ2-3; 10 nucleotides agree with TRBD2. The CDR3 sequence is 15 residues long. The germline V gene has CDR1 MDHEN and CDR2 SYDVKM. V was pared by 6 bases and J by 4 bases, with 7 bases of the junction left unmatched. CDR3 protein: CASRSLAGVADTQYF. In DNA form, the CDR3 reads TGTGCCAGCAGGTCCCTAGCGGGGGTAGCAGATACGCAGTATTTT.